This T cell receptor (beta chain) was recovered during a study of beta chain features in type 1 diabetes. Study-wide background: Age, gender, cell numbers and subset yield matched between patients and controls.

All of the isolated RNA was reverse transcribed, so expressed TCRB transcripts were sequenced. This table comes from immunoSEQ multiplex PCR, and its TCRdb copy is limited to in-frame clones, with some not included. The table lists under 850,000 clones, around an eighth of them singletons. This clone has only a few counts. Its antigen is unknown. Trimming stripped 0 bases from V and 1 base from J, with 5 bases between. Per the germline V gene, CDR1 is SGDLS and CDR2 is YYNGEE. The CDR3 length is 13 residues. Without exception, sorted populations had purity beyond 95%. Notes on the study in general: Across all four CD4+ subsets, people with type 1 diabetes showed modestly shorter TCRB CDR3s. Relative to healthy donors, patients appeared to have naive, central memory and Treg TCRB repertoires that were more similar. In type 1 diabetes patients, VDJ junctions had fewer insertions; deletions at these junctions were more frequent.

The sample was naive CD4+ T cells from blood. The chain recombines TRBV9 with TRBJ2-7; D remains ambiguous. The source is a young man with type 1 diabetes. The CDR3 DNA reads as TGTGCCAGCAGCGTAGCGGGTTCCTACGAGCAGTACTTC. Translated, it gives CASSVAGSYEQYF.